This T cell receptor (beta chain) appears in the sequencing data of a study of blood T cell repertoires in COVID-19. In the study overall: The United States, Italy and Spain provided the acute and convalescent COVID-19 samples. The analysed material was cDNA or gDNA that came from T cells, B-cell-depleted T cells, or PBMCs.

This CDR3 spans 13 amino acids. Germline CDR1 and CDR2: SQVTM and ANQGSEA. Trimming removed 5 bases from V and 5 bases from J; junction bases left unmatched: 7. TCRdb's copy holds only in-frame clones and misses some; the assay was immunoSEQ multiplex PCR. The sample comprises about 74,000 clones, almost 90% of which are singletons, and 1.9% rests with the top ten. This sequence joins TRBV29-1 and TRBJ2-3, with 7 nucleotides matching TRBD1. Sequencing used peripheral blood. This TCR was sampled from an elderly woman with active or convalescent COVID-19. The CDR3: CSVNRGLRDTQYF. In DNA form, the CDR3 reads TGCAGCGTTAACAGGGGCCTTCGAGATACGCAGTATTTT.